The subject of this entry is one TCR beta chain. The antigen is not known. Germline DNA was extracted alongside blood RNA, which was obtained from unsorted whole blood. HBV chronically infected the treatment-naive patients. Investigators obtained 4 to 4.5 milliliters of peripheral blood ahead of surgery. With 500 ng total RNA as template and a constant-region primer, TCR beta cDNA was made. Library construction for TCR beta comprised three nested multiplex PCR rounds performed with slightly modified ARM-PCR. The opening two PCR rounds, around 11 cycles each, paired TRBV1-TRBV30 forward primers with a C-beta reverse primer. TCRdb processed the multiplex PCR reads anew with MiXCR; each CDR3 protein has one entry. The table shows almost 200,000 distinct CDR3 sequences, with about 65% occurring only once. CDR3 length: 14 residues. Germline loops: CDR1 SGHKS, CDR2 YYEKEE (reference sequence). Deletions cut 4 bases from V and 1 base from J, with 11 bases between.

This sample was included in a study of tumor-infiltrating lymphocytes in primary liver carcinoma. General observations from the study: Against blood, tumors held a significantly higher top-250-clone fraction (p = 0.039).

The sequence was collected from a woman in her sixties with primary liver carcinoma and hepatitis B virus infection. The sequencing input was peripheral blood. The gene calls are TRBV5-5 and TRBJ1-2; D is unresolved. The DNA for the CDR3 is TGTGCCAGCAGCGCTGGAACACTTAACTATGGCTACACCTTC. This gives the protein CASSAGTLNYGYTF.